Shown below are 21 T cell receptor beta chains from a single sample sequenced in a study of CD8 T cells in ankylosing spondylitis. One entry per CDR3 protein results from TCRdb running MiXCR on the 5' RACE reads. The sample consists of about 130,000 distinct CDR3 sequences, roughly 15% of them appearing once. Source material: blood, either unsorted or a sorted T cell fraction (not recorded which). The receptors shown here come from a female donor with ankylosing spondylitis or in good health (not recorded which).

This clonotype was counted at least ten times. The V call is TRBV7-2, the J call TRBJ1-6, with no clear D. Germline CDR1 reads SGHTA; CDR2 reads FQGNSA. The CDR3 covers 13 residues. Trimming pared 9 bases from V and 5 bases from J, leaving 11 bases between. The CDR3, as DNA: TGTGCCAGTAGTAGTTTTAATAATTCACCCCTCCACTTT. Translation gives CASSSFNNSPLHF.

V and J are TRBV5-1 and TRBJ2-5; 12 bases agree with TRBD2. The germline CDR1 and CDR2 sequences are SGHRS and YFSETQ. This CDR3 region has 16 residues. V shed 3 bases, J shed 2 bases, and the junction held 5 bases outside the gene matches. The CDR3 DNA is TGCGCCAGCAGCTCGGGGACTAGCGGGTTTCAAGAGACCCAGTACTTC. Translation: CASSSGTSGFQETQYF.

This clonotype has at least ten counts. V and J are TRBV28 and TRBJ2-7, with D maybe TRBD1 (6 bases). CDR1 and CDR2 (germline): MDHEN, SYDVKM. V was shortened by 9 bases and J by 4 bases, with 19 bases between the two germline ends. The CDR3 has 14 amino acids. Written as DNA, the CDR3 is TGTGCCAGTTACGAACAGGGAAGAGGATACGAGCAGTACTTC. This codes for CASYEQGRGYEQYF.

This clonotype occurred a few times. The J gene is TRBJ2-7, the V gene TRBV5-1, with 8 bases matching TRBD1. The length of the CDR3 is 15 residues. The germline V gene encodes CDR1 SGHRS and CDR2 YFSETQ. V dropped 4 bases and J dropped 7; count of bases not matched to a gene: 13. The CDR3 region is CASSEQGAQQGEQYF. The CDR3 DNA sequence: TGCGCCAGCAGCGAGCAGGGGGCGCAACAAGGGGAGCAGTACTTC. The full variable domain, with the rest looked up from reference TRBV5-1 and TRBJ2-7, is KAGVTQTPRYLIKTRGQQVTLSCSPISGHRSVSWYQQTPGQGLQFLFEYFSETQRNKGNFPGRFSGRQFSNSRSEMNVSTLELGDSALYLCASSEQGAQQGEQYFGPGTRLTVT.

The table lists this clonotype with many counts. V and J are TRBV5-1 and TRBJ1-4; TRBD1 aligns across 9 bases. Unmatched junction bases numbered 11, after V lost 7 bases and J lost 7 bases. Germline V gives CDR1 SGHRS, CDR2 YFSETQ. There are 15 residues in the CDR3. CDR3 sequence (DNA): TGCGCCAGCCGACCGGGACAGGGCGGTGGTGAAAAACTGTTTTTT. This codes for CASRPGQGGGEKLFF.

The table lists this clonotype with a few counts. The CDR3 loop reads CASSLSRGKDNEQFF. In nucleotides, the CDR3 is TGTGCCAGCAGTTTATCTCGCGGGAAAGACAATGAGCAGTTCTTC. This chain links TRBV28 with TRBJ2-1, with a tentative D call TRBD2 (6 bases). V dropped 1 base and J dropped 5 bases, with 12 bases sitting between them. CDR3 length equals 15 residues. Per the germline V gene, CDR1 is MDHEN and CDR2 is SYDVKM.

This clonotype was detected a few times. The genes are TRBV7-3 and TRBJ2-2; D not resolved. V was clipped by 4 bases and J by 2 bases, with 8 bases between them. Germline V lookup: CDR1 SGHTA, CDR2 FQGTGA. This CDR3 spans 14 amino acids. This CDR3 reads CASSSSRNTGELFF. The CDR3, as DNA: TGTGCCAGCAGCTCGTCTAGAAACACCGGGGAGCTGTTTTTT.

This clonotype was counted only a few times. The chain couples TRBV20-1 to TRBJ2-1; D is undetermined. Germline V gene data show CDR1 as DFQATT and CDR2 as SNEGSKA (reference sequence). The CDR3 has 15 amino acids. V was shortened by 0 bases and J by 6 bases, with 15 bases between the two germline ends. The CDR3 coding sequence is TGCAGTGCTAGAGACCTCCGTAGGCCTACCAATGAGCAGTTCTTC. Translated, it gives CSARDLRRPTNEQFF.

V and J are TRBV20-1 and TRBJ1-1; no clear D. The germline gives CDR1 DFQATT, CDR2 SNEGSKA (reference sequence). V was clipped by 4 bases and J by 0 bases, with 15 bases between them. This CDR3 is 15 amino acids long. CDR3 sequence: CSAIRGAGMNTEAFF. CDR3 bases: TGCAGTGCTATCAGAGGCGCGGGGATGAACACTGAAGCTTTCTTT.

This rearrangement joins TRBV5-8 to TRBJ2-7, with D perhaps matching TRBD1 (6 bases). Germline CDR1 is SGHTS and CDR2 is YDEGEE. The CDR3 sequence is 13 residues long. V dropped 2 bases and J dropped 1 base, with 7 bases sitting between them. In DNA form, the CDR3 reads TGTGCCAGCAGCTTCACAGGGTCCTACGAGCAGTACTTC. It translates to CASSFTGSYEQYF. Filled out from reference TRBV5-8 and TRBJ2-7, the complete variable domain reads EAGVTQSPTHLIKTRGQQATLRCSPISGHTSVYWYQQALGLGLQFLLWYDEGEERNRGNFPPRFSGRQFPNYSSELNVNALELEDSALYLCASSFTGSYEQYFGPGTRLTVT.

In this sample, this clonotype turned up a few times. The chain joins TRBV7-9 to TRBJ2-5; TRBD1 agrees at 7 bases. This CDR3 spans 14 amino acids. Germline CDR1 and CDR2: SEHNR and FQNEAQ (reference sequence). V was pared by 5 bases and J by 5 bases, with 8 bases of the junction left unmatched. CDR3 sequence: CASSPDRRGETQYF. CDR3 DNA: TGTGCCAGCAGCCCGGACAGGCGCGGCGAGACCCAGTACTTC.

This clonotype was counted many times. The chain combines TRBV6-5 with TRBJ1-2, with 7 bases aligning to TRBD1. In germline, CDR1 is MNHEY, CDR2 SVGAGI. The junction had 12 bases not matched to a gene; V was cut back by 7 bases and J by 4 bases. The CDR3 length is 15 residues. The CDR3 nucleotides are TGTGCCAGCAAGAGACAAGGGGGCGGGGGCTATGGCTACACCTTC. This encodes CASKRQGGGGYGYTF.

This clonotype was seen a few times. J is TRBJ1-5 and V is TRBV29-1; D gene uncertain. The CDR3 totals 15 residues. The V end lost 6 bases, the J end lost 0 bases, and 15 bases lay between the germline ends. Germline CDR1 SQVTM, CDR2 ANQGSEA. CDR3 in amino acids: CSVLLDGSSNQPQHF. The CDR3 DNA reads TGCAGCGTCCTACTAGACGGGAGTAGCAATCAGCCCCAGCATTTT.

This clonotype was seen ten or more times. The CDR3 DNA reads TGCAGCGCGGCGGGACTAGCGACCAATGAGCAGTTCTTC. Translating gives CSAAGLATNEQFF. The chain is built from TRBV20-1 and TRBJ2-1; TRBD2 matches at 10 bases. Germline-derived CDR1 and CDR2 are DFQATT and SNEGSKA (reference sequence). This CDR3 region has 13 residues.

Details on this clonotype: A much larger clone is a single base away; this may be a read error. J is TRBJ2-7 and V is TRBV20-1, with TRBD1 matching over 11 bases. The CDR3 runs 13 residues. J was trimmed by 5 bases and V by 8 bases; bases with no gene match: 8. The germline CDR1 and CDR2 sequences are DFQATT and SNEGSKA (reference sequence). The CDR3 reads CSTRTGGLNEQYF. For the CDR3, the DNA is TGCAGTACAAGGACAGGGGGCTTGAACGAGCAGTACTTC.

In this sample, this clonotype turned up a few times. The V gene is TRBV19, the J gene TRBJ1-1, with 7 nucleotides matching TRBD1. Germline CDR1 reads LNHDA; CDR2 reads SQIVND (reference sequence). This CDR3 spans 13 amino acids. The trim removed 8 bases at V and 4 bases at J, leaving 7 bases unmatched. CDR3 DNA: TGTGCCAGTGCTAAGCGACAGGGCACTGAAGCTTTCTTT. Protein: CASAKRQGTEAFF.

J is TRBJ1-4 and V is TRBV5-5; D not resolved. CDR3 length: 15 residues. Germline V gives CDR1 SGHKS, CDR2 YYEKEE (reference sequence). Trimming removed 4 bases at V and 0 bases at J, with 10 bases between. Written as DNA, the CDR3 is TGTGCCAGCAGCAAAACACGATCAACTAATGAAAAACTGTTTTTT. As protein: CASSKTRSTNEKLFF.

This clonotype occurred a few times. The chain carries TRBV7-9 and TRBJ1-1, with D uncertain. The CDR3 loop spans 12 amino acids. V was pared by 9 bases and J by 6 bases, with 14 bases between. Per the germline V gene, CDR1 is SEHNR and CDR2 is FQNEAQ (reference sequence). The CDR3 sequence: CARQQEGAEAFF. The CDR3 bases are TGTGCCAGGCAGCAGGAAGGAGCTGAAGCTTTCTTT.

For this clonotype: One base away lies a much larger clone, so this may be a sequencing read error. This rearrangement joins TRBV20-1 to TRBJ2-3; tentative D call: TRBD2 (5 bases). Germline loops: CDR1 DFQATT, CDR2 SNEGSKA (reference sequence). CDR3 length equals 15 residues. The CDR3 is CSTRPDGLDTDTQYF. In DNA form, the CDR3 reads TGCAGTACTAGACCGGACGGCCTGGACACAGATACGCAGTATTTT.

This clonotype was counted a few times. This chain joins TRBV7-6 and TRBJ2-2, with TRBD1 identical over 8 bases. The CDR3 is 17 residues long. Germline-derived CDR1 and CDR2 are SGHVS and FNYEAQ. The ends lost 3 bases at V and 1 base at J; junction bases unmatched: 7. The CDR3 loop reads CASSLLSGTGNTGELFF. Here the CDR3 DNA reads TGTGCCAGCAGCTTGCTCTCCGGGACAGGGAACACCGGGGAGCTGTTTTTT.

V and J are TRBV9 and TRBJ2-5; tentatively, D is TRBD2 (6 bases). CDR3 length: 15 amino acids. V lost 0 bases to trimming and J lost 5 bases, with 14 bases between them. Germline CDR1 and CDR2: SGDLS and YYNGEE. For the CDR3, the DNA is TGTGCCAGCAGCGTAGCCGCGGGATTGGTTGAGACCCAGTACTTC. This gives the protein CASSVAAGLVETQYF.